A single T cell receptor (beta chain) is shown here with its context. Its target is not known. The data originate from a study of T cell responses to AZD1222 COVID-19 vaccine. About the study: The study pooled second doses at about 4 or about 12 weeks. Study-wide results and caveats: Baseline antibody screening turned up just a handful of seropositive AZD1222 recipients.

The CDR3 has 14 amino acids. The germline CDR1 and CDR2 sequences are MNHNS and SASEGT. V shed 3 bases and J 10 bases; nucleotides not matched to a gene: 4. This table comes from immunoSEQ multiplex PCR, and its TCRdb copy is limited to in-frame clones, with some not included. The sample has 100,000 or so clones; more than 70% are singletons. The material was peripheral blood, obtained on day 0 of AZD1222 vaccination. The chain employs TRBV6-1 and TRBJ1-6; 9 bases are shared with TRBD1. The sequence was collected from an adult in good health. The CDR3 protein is CASSETGGGSPLHF. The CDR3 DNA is TGTGCCAGCAGTGAGACAGGGGGAGGATCACCCCTCCACTTT.